This TCR beta chain stems from a study of breast tumors, draining lymph nodes, adjacent tissues. The lymph nodes were axillary draining lymph nodes from breast cancer patients. Comments on this clonotype: Without the conserved terminal phenylalanine or tryptophan, this CDR3 likely stems from a read error.

TCRdb passed the multiplex PCR reads through MiXCR, listing each CDR3 protein once. The table includes about 180,000 distinct CDR3 sequences, 25% to 40% detected once. The CDR3 sequence is 16 residues long. Germline CDR1 reads LNHDA; CDR2 reads SQIVND (reference sequence). Material for sequencing was axillary lymph node tissue. The receptor was derived from a female donor with breast cancer. Some clones in this sample may be carry-over from other donors' samples. The rearrangement joins TRBV19 to TRBJ1-2; 9 bases line up with TRBD1. CDR3 loop: CASSILPGQGPYDYTS. CDR3 DNA: TGTGCCAGTAGCATACTCCCGGGACAGGGACCCTATGACTACACCTCC.